This T cell receptor (beta chain) was retrieved from a study of cytomegalovirus exposure and HLA in healthy donors. The study ran its PCR with 60 Vbeta and 13 Jbeta primers. This table comes from immunoSEQ multiplex PCR, and its TCRdb copy is limited to in-frame clones, with some not included. Counted here are about 130,000 clones, around four fifths occurring once; the ten biggest clones make up about 4.4%. As regards this clone: Its specificity is unknown.

Study observations and caveats: Reports state that TCR beta sequences accurately predicted most subjects' HLA-A and HLA-B alleles.

CDR1 is LNHDA and CDR2 is SQIVND in the germline V gene (reference sequence). The CDR3 contains 16 residues. Trimming took 2 bases from V and 2 from J, leaving 16 bases between them. The V and J genes are TRBV19 and TRBJ2-7; D might be TRBD2 (6 bases). The sequencing sample was made of PBMCs. The source of this sequence is a man in his thirties or forties in good health. In DNA form, the CDR3 reads TGTGCCAGTAGTATATGGGGAAAGGGACTCGCCTACGAGCAGTACTTC. Translation: CASSIWGKGLAYEQYF.